The 30 T cell receptor beta chains below were found in one sample sequenced in a study of blood T cell repertoires in COVID-19. Sequencing used immunoSEQ multiplex PCR; TCRdb keeps in-frame clones, though not all of them. The sample has under 250,000 clones; about nine tenths are singletons. The sequenced sample consisted of peripheral blood. Receptor source: a woman aged 25 to 39 with COVID-19, enrolled during active disease.

This clone has more than one count but fewer than ten. J is TRBJ1-2 and V is TRBV19; D perhaps matches TRBD1 (5 bases). Trimming shortened V by 6 bases and J by 2 bases, and 16 bases separated the two germline ends. The CDR3 loop spans 15 amino acids. Germline-derived CDR1 and CDR2 are LNHDA and SQIVND (reference sequence). DNA for the CDR3: TGTGCCAGTAGCCTTCAGGGTACTAACAACTATGGCTACACCTTC. This encodes CASSLQGTNNYGYTF.

The chain links TRBV7-9 to TRBJ2-3; 8 bases align to TRBD2. The CDR3 length is 16 residues. Losses at the gene ends were 2 bases for V and 1 base for J; bases not matched to a gene: 5. Germline CDR1 reads SEHNR; CDR2 reads FQNEAQ (reference sequence). Here the CDR3 reads CASSLPKAGGTDTQYF. The CDR3 nucleotides are TGTGCCAGCAGCTTACCAAAAGCGGGGGGCACAGATACGCAGTATTTT.

The rearrangement joins TRBV27 to TRBJ1-2; a weak D match, TRBD1 (6 bases). Germline CDR1 MNHEY, CDR2 SMNVEV (reference sequence). The germline V and J ends were trimmed by 3 bases and 5 bases, with 10 bases remaining between them. The CDR3 loop spans 13 amino acids. The CDR3, as DNA: TGTGCCAGCAGTTTCTCAGGGGATTATGGCTACACCTTC. The encoded protein is CASSFSGDYGYTF.

V gene TRBV11-2 combines with J gene TRBJ1-1; D possibly corresponds to TRBD1 (5 bases). In germline, CDR1 is SGHAT, CDR2 FQNNGV. The CDR3 covers 15 residues. Trimming left V 5 bases short and J 4 bases short, with 17 bases between. CDR3 residues: CASSPRQLLGTEAFF. CDR3 DNA sequence: TGTGCCAGCAGCCCCCGACAGCTATTAGGCACTGAAGCTTTCTTT.

The chain employs TRBV7-9 and TRBJ2-2; D is uncertain. CDR3 length: 14 amino acids. V lost 3 bases, J lost 4 bases, and 9 bases lay in between. Germline-derived CDR1 and CDR2 are SEHNR and FQNEAQ (reference sequence). The CDR3 loop is CASSLERATGELFF. The CDR3 DNA reads as TGTGCCAGCAGCTTGGAGCGAGCCACCGGGGAGCTGTTTTTT.

The chain couples TRBV2 to TRBJ1-1; 10 nucleotides align to TRBD1. Looked up from germline, CDR1 is SNHLY and CDR2 is FYNNEI. V lost 5 bases, J lost 3 bases, and 6 bases stayed unmatched. CDR3 length: 15 residues. CDR3 DNA: TGTGCCAGCAGTTGGACAGGGGGTTGGGACACTGAAGCTTTCTTT. As protein: CASSWTGGWDTEAFF.

The chain uses TRBV5-4 and TRBJ2-7, with a tentative D call TRBD1 (7 bases). This CDR3 spans 13 amino acids. V dropped 0 bases and J dropped 5 bases, with 9 bases sitting between them. Germline V gives CDR1 SGHNT, CDR2 YYREEE (reference sequence). CDR3 DNA sequence: TGTGCCAGCAGCTTGGGCAGGGGGGACGAGCAGTACGTC. Translating it yields CASSLGRGDEQYV.

This clone was seen once. The chain couples TRBV19 to TRBJ2-5; a possible D gene is TRBD2 (7 bases). Looked up from germline, CDR1 is LNHDA and CDR2 is SQIVND (reference sequence). V lost 7 bases to trimming and J lost 4 bases, with 13 bases between them. This CDR3 is built from 13 residues. The CDR3 DNA sequence: TGTGCCAGTAACGGCGGGGGCGGAGAGACCCAGTACTTC. Amino acids: CASNGGGGETQYF.

Note on this clone: This sample also contains other DNA sequences that code for the same CDR3. The J gene is TRBJ2-3, the V gene TRBV7-2; D perhaps matches TRBD2 (5 bases). The length of the CDR3 is 15 residues. The V and J ends lost 4 bases and 0 bases respectively, with 11 bases between them. Germline CDR1 is SGHTA and CDR2 is FQGNSA. The DNA for the CDR3 is TGTGCCAGCAGCTCCGGACTCCTAAGCACAGATACGCAGTATTTT. This translates into CASSSGLLSTDTQYF. Drawing the rest from reference TRBV7-2 and TRBJ2-3, the complete variable domain is GAGVSQSPSNKVTEKGKDVELRCDPISGHTALYWYRQSLGQGLEFLIYFQGNSAPDKSGLPSDRFSAERTGGSVSTLTIQRTQQEDSAVYLCASSSGLLSTDTQYFGPGTRLTVL.

The chain is built from TRBV6-5 and TRBJ2-1; D is unresolved. Trimming stripped 0 bases from V and 9 bases from J, with 15 bases between. The CDR3 covers 15 residues. Germline V CDR1 and CDR2: MNHEY, SVGAGI. The DNA of the CDR3 is TGTGCCAGCAGTTACTCGTCGGTAGAGAGATTTGAGCAGTTCTTC. Protein sequence: CASSYSSVERFEQFF.

This chain links TRBV12-5 with TRBJ2-2; TRBD2 agrees at 9 bases. This CDR3 is 20 amino acids long. Germline lookup yields CDR1 LGHNT and CDR2 FRNRAP. V shed 2 bases and J 6 bases; nucleotides not matched to a gene: 19. In DNA, the CDR3 is TGTGCTAGTGGTTTGCCCCCGACTCTAGCGGGAACTTCCAGGGCCGGGGAGCTGTTTTTT. It codes for CASGLPPTLAGTSRAGELFF.

V usage is TRBV11-3 and J usage is TRBJ2-5; 16 bases are a match to TRBD2. Germline assignment: CDR1 SGHNT and CDR2 YENEEA. The CDR3 runs 18 residues. The trim removed 5 bases at V and 1 base at J, leaving 7 bases unmatched. For the CDR3, the DNA is TGTGCCAGCAGCCAGGGACTAGCGGGGGGGCCTCCCCAAGAGACCCAGTACTTC. Encoded protein: CASSQGLAGGPPQETQYF.

This clone was observed a few times. CDR3 region: CASSMGTPSYEQYF. The DNA of the CDR3 is TGTGCCAGTAGTATGGGGACACCTTCCTACGAGCAGTACTTC. The chain carries TRBV19 and TRBJ2-7; D perhaps matches TRBD1 (6 bases). This CDR3 comprises 14 residues. Trimming cost V 3 bases and J 1 base, with 10 bases left between them. CDR1 LNHDA and CDR2 SQIVND come from the germline V gene (reference sequence).

This chain links TRBV3-1 (or the pseudogene TRBV3-2) with TRBJ2-3, with D tentatively TRBD2 (6 bases). This CDR3 region has 15 residues. Germline loops: CDR1 LGHDT, CDR2 YNNKEL (reference sequence). V was clipped by 1 base and J by 1 base, with 9 bases between them. CDR3 in amino acids: CASSQVWGGTDTQYF. The CDR3 DNA follows: TGTGCCAGCAGCCAAGTCTGGGGGGGCACAGATACGCAGTATTTT.

The chain combines TRBV6-4 with TRBJ2-2, with D possibly matching TRBD2 (5 bases). The CDR3 runs to 14 residues. The V gene lost 6 bases and the J gene lost 1 base, with 9 bases spanning the gap. Germline values: CDR1 MRHNA, CDR2 SNTAGT. The CDR3 is CASRSDWNTGELFF. The DNA of the CDR3 is TGTGCCAGCAGATCGGACTGGAACACCGGGGAGCTGTTTTTT.

The chain has TRBV19 and TRBJ2-5; 8 bases map to TRBD2. Trimming removed 4 bases from V and 5 bases from J; junction bases left unmatched: 6. This CDR3 has 14 residues. Germline CDR1 and CDR2: LNHDA and SQIVND (reference sequence). CDR3 loop: CASSTPGLGETQYF. In nucleotides, the CDR3 is TGTGCCAGTAGTACCCCGGGACTAGGTGAGACCCAGTACTTC. Full variable domain (missing parts from reference TRBV19 and TRBJ2-5): DGGITQSPKYLFRKEGQNVTLSCEQNLNHDAMYWYRQDPGQGLRLIYYSQIVNDFQKGDIAEGYSVSREKKESFPLTVTSAQKNPTAFYLCASSTPGLGETQYFGPGTRLLVL.

V gene TRBV4-2 combines with J gene TRBJ1-5; D might be TRBD1 (5 bases). CDR1 is LGHNA and CDR2 is YNFKEQ in the germline V gene. V was cut by 0 bases and J by 2 bases, with 8 bases left in between. This CDR3 contains 15 residues. CDR3 sequence reads: CASSQEEGGNQPQHF. The CDR3 region has the DNA TGTGCCAGCAGCCAAGAGGAAGGGGGCAATCAGCCCCAGCATTTT.

This clone has only one observation. V gene TRBV7-2 combines with J gene TRBJ1-4; the D gene is possibly TRBD1 (6 bases). Trimming removed 6 bases at V and 8 bases at J, with 13 bases between. Germline lookup yields CDR1 SGHTA and CDR2 FQGNSA. The CDR3 length is 13 residues. The CDR3: CASRSAGDEKLFF. DNA of the CDR3: TGTGCCAGCAGATCGGCAGGGGACGAAAAACTGTTTTTT. Supplemented by reference TRBV7-2 and TRBJ1-4, the full variable domain reads GAGVSQSPSNKVTEKGKDVELRCDPISGHTALYWYRQSLGQGLEFLIYFQGNSAPDKSGLPSDRFSAERTGGSVSTLTIQRTQQEDSAVYLCASRSAGDEKLFFGSGTQLSVL.

This clone has more than one count but fewer than ten. V is TRBV7-9 and J is TRBJ2-7; a possible D gene is TRBD2 (5 bases). V was clipped by 3 bases and J by 7 bases, with 13 bases between them. Germline assignment: CDR1 SEHNR and CDR2 FQNEAQ (reference sequence). This CDR3 comprises 13 residues. CDR3: CASSFGQPGEQYF. In DNA form, the CDR3 reads TGTGCCAGCAGCTTCGGGCAGCCGGGAGAGCAGTACTTC.

The CDR3 protein is CASSPGQGRGNTEAFF. CDR3 bases: TGTGCCAGCAGCCCGGGACAGGGGAGAGGGAACACTGAAGCTTTCTTT. The J gene is TRBJ1-1, the V gene TRBV27; 10 bases map to TRBD1. The CDR3 is 16 residues long. Germline V gene sequence: CDR1 MNHEY, CDR2 SMNVEV (reference sequence). Unmatched junction bases numbered 8, after V lost 6 bases and J lost 1 base.

The chain recombines TRBV14 with TRBJ1-5; D might be TRBD1 (6 bases). Germline CDR1 SGHDN, CDR2 FVKESK. The CDR3 runs to 14 residues. Trimming pared 5 bases from V and 7 bases from J, leaving 15 bases between. The CDR3 protein is CASSSTGLGQPQHF. As DNA, the CDR3 is TGTGCCAGCAGCTCAACAGGGTTGGGACAGCCCCAGCATTTT.

The chain has TRBV29-1 and TRBJ2-1, with D possibly TRBD2 on 6 matching bases. V lost 4 bases to trimming and J lost 10 bases, with 17 bases between them. The germline V gene encodes CDR1 SQVTM and CDR2 ANQGSEA. This CDR3 comprises 13 residues. The CDR3 reads CSVAGLSGREQFF. In DNA, the CDR3 is TGCAGCGTTGCCGGGCTTTCGGGGAGGGAGCAGTTCTTC.

This clone was seen a handful of times. Other DNA sequences in the same sample also yield this CDR3. V is TRBV7-9 and J is TRBJ1-1, with a possible D match to TRBD1 (5 bases). Germline V CDR1 and CDR2: SEHNR, FQNEAQ (reference sequence). This CDR3 spans 13 amino acids. V was pared by 5 bases and J by 1 base, with 8 bases between. The CDR3: CASSAQGNTEAFF. The CDR3 bases are TGTGCCAGCAGCGCCCAGGGGAACACTGAAGCTTTCTTT.

V usage is TRBV13 and J usage is TRBJ2-7; 8 bases align to TRBD2. J gave up 5 bases and V 5 bases, and 14 bases lay outside the gene matches. This CDR3 region has 16 residues. Germline assignment: CDR1 PRHDT and CDR2 FYEKMQ (reference sequence). In DNA form, the CDR3 reads TGTGCCAGCAGCCCCTACCCCACGGGGGGGCTTAACGAGCAGTACTTC. It is translated as CASSPYPTGGLNEQYF.

This rearrangement joins TRBV5-1 to TRBJ2-3, with 7 bases matching TRBD1. The CDR3 has 16 residues. Unmatched junction bases numbered 8, after V lost 4 bases and J lost 0 bases. Germline V lookup: CDR1 SGHRS, CDR2 YFSETQ. The CDR3 region is CASSTGTAISTDTQYF. The CDR3 DNA sequence: TGCGCCAGCAGCACGGGGACAGCAATAAGCACAGATACGCAGTATTTT.

A few counts support this clone. The chain has TRBV4-3 and TRBJ1-4, with TRBD1 matching over 10 bases. The CDR3 sequence is 16 residues long. Looked up from germline, CDR1 is LGHNA and CDR2 is YSLEER. J gave up 5 bases and V 2 bases, and 5 bases lay outside the gene matches. CDR3 coding DNA: TGCGCCAGCAGCCAACCTGGACAGGGGGGGAATGAAAAACTGTTTTTT. Amino acids: CASSQPGQGGNEKLFF.

This clone came up once. The chain has TRBV4-1 and TRBJ2-1, with 9 bases matching TRBD1. Germline values: CDR1 MGHRA, CDR2 YSYEKL. There are 15 residues in the CDR3. J was trimmed by 7 bases and V by 3 bases; bases with no gene match: 7. The CDR3 loop is CASSHIQGARNEQFF. The CDR3 DNA reads TGCGCCAGCAGCCACATACAGGGGGCAAGAAATGAGCAGTTCTTC.

The rearrangement joins TRBV9 to TRBJ2-1; D is unclear. V was clipped by 4 bases and J by 8 bases, with 10 bases between them. This CDR3 comprises 12 residues. CDR1 and CDR2 from the germline V gene are SGDLS and YYNGEE. Here the CDR3 DNA reads TGTGCCAGCAGCCCAGGTGGCGATGAGCAGTTCTTC. It codes for CASSPGGDEQFF.

The chain has TRBV4-1 and TRBJ2-3, with D uncertain. The germline V and J ends were trimmed by 4 bases and 4 bases, with 9 bases remaining between them. Germline-derived CDR1 and CDR2 are MGHRA and YSYEKL. The CDR3 is 13 amino acids. The CDR3 sequence is CASSRSEPDTQYF. CDR3 nucleotide sequence: TGCGCCAGCAGCCGTTCGGAGCCAGATACGCAGTATTTT.

This clone was counted only a few times. The CDR3 is CASSMPGGYGYTF. The CDR3 nucleotides are TGTGCCAGTAGTATGCCGGGGGGCTATGGCTACACCTTC. V usage is TRBV19 and J usage is TRBJ1-2; TRBD1 might be the D (5 bases). V was clipped by 3 bases and J by 4 bases, with 9 bases between them. Germline V CDR1 and CDR2: LNHDA, SQIVND (reference sequence). The CDR3 loop spans 13 amino acids.